These 15 T cell receptor beta chains share one sample of origin, sequenced in a study of vaccination and CD4 T cells after COVID-19 (dated by TCRdb to 2021 to 2024). Libraries came from PCR. Sequenced using an Illumina iSeq 100. At the Johns Hopkins FTIC core, DNA from the cultured CD4+ T cells underwent TCR sequencing with the Oncomine TCR Beta short-read assay. TCRdb reran the public reads through fastp at Q25 and MiXCR, keeping productive beta chains. Every CDR3 protein is listed once, alongside the most common genes and DNA of its rows. The table for this sample lists under 15,000 distinct CDR3 sequences; approximately 60% of them were counted only once. The top ten clones comprise roughly 9.1% of the sample. The treatment or condition label, as the study defines it: approximately 10-day PBMC culture with coronavirus spike peptide pools or control peptides (ViraFEST assay). Which antigens these TCRs recognize remains unknown.

Sequencing input: CD4+ T cells from blood, cultured in vitro. These receptor sequences come from a human donor who had recovered from COVID-19.

This rearrangement joins TRBV28 to TRBJ2-5, with 9 bases fitting TRBD2. The CDR3 is 19 amino acids. V dropped 9 bases and J dropped 4; count of bases not matched to a gene: 24. Germline values: CDR1 MDHEN, CDR2 SYDVKM. The DNA of the CDR3 is TGTGCCAGGCAACCCGATTGCGGGAGGGCCTGGGAATCAGGAGAGACCCAGTACTTC. It encodes CARQPDCGRAWESGETQYF.

This clonotype has only one observation. This chain uses TRBV4-2 with TRBJ1-3; D is unclear. This CDR3 is built from 14 residues. Germline V gives CDR1 LGHNA, CDR2 YNFKEQ. Trimming removed 2 bases from V and 8 bases from J, with 13 bases in between. CDR3 nucleotides: TGTGCCAGCAGCCAACCCCCCTCCTCAGACACCATATATTTT. Its translation: CASSQPPSSDTIYF.

The chain has TRBV28 and TRBJ2-5; 8 bases match TRBD2. V was clipped by 3 bases and J by 4 bases; unmatched bases: 10. The CDR3 length is 16 residues. Germline CDR1 reads MDHEN; CDR2 reads SYDVKM. CDR3 in DNA: TGTGCCAGCAGTTTCCCCGGGGGGGCCGGGATAGAGACCCAGTACTTC. Translation: CASSFPGGAGIETQYF.

V is TRBV2 and J is TRBJ2-2; 7 bases agree with TRBD2. J lost 5 bases, V lost 7 bases, and 10 bases had no gene match. In germline, CDR1 is SNHLY, CDR2 FYNNEI. The CDR3 covers 15 residues. The CDR3 DNA reads TGTGCCAGCAAGTCGTCGGGAGGAGGAACCGGGGAGCTGTTTTTT. Its protein product is CASKSSGGGTGELFF.

This clonotype was recorded a few times. This chain joins TRBV18 and TRBJ2-7; 9 positions agree with TRBD1. The CDR3 is 16 amino acids. CDR1 is KGHSH and CDR2 is LQKENI in the germline V gene. With 3 bases clipped from V and 6 bases from J, the junction kept 12 bases outside the gene matches. CDR3 DNA sequence: TGTGCCAGCTCACCCACTCAGAACAGGGGGCTGGGCGAGCAGTACTTC. Translated: CASSPTQNRGLGEQYF.

CDR3 in DNA: TGTGCCAGCAGTGATAGGGGACAAGAGACCCAGTACTTC. The encoded protein is CASSDRGQETQYF. The chain carries TRBV2 and TRBJ2-5, with D perhaps TRBD1 (5 bases). Germline V gene lookup returns CDR1 SNHLY and CDR2 FYNNEI. CDR3 length: 13 residues. V was cut by 3 bases and J by 2 bases, with 7 bases left in between.

The table lists this clonotype with a few counts. The CDR3: CASSKVWPGGRSYTF. CDR3 nucleotides: TGTGCCAGCAGCAAAGTCTGGCCAGGGGGCAGGAGCTACACCTTC. The chain uses TRBV21-1 and TRBJ1-2; TRBD1 was called by the table and not checked on the DNA. TRBV21-1 is a listed pseudogene. The CDR3 loop spans 15 amino acids.

V usage is TRBV11-2 and J usage is TRBJ2-7; TRBD2 aligns across 11 bases. The CDR3 covers 16 residues. The ends lost 3 bases at V and 0 bases at J; junction bases unmatched: 4. Germline-derived CDR1 and CDR2 are SGHAT and FQNNGV. CDR3 DNA: TGTGCCAGCAGCTTTCTTACTAGCGGGAGCTCCTACGAGCAGTACTTC. Translation: CASSFLTSGSSYEQYF.

The rearrangement joins TRBV6-5 to TRBJ2-7; 7 bases are shared with TRBD1. Germline loops: CDR1 MNHEY, CDR2 SVGAGI. The ends lost 2 bases at V and 1 base at J; junction bases unmatched: 5. This CDR3 contains 15 residues. The CDR3 DNA reads TGTGCCAGCAGTTACAGTCCGGGACAGTCCTACGAGCAGTACTTC. It is translated as CASSYSPGQSYEQYF.

This clonotype appeared once. The rearrangement links TRBV20-1 to TRBJ1-6; the D is unclear. The CDR3 contains 15 residues. Trimming cost V 7 bases and J 6 bases, with 19 bases left between them. The V gene's germline CDR1 is DFQATT and CDR2 SNEGSKA (reference sequence). The DNA of the CDR3 is TGCAGTGTTAGGACTGTTTTAACGGGTAATTCACCCCTCCACTTT. Protein: CSVRTVLTGNSPLHF.

This clonotype was seen once. The chain uses TRBV11-3 and TRBJ2-4; D may be TRBD1 (5 bases). The CDR3 spans 16 residues. Germline CDR1 reads SGHNT; CDR2 reads YENEEA. The V and J ends lost 6 bases and 7 bases respectively, with 22 bases between them. CDR3: CASSFETLGPGNIQYF. The CDR3 DNA reads TGTGCCAGCAGTTTTGAGACCTTGGGGCCGGGTAACATTCAGTACTTC.

The CDR3 sequence: CASSPRVSGSTDEQYF. The CDR3 DNA reads TGTGCCAGCAGCCCTCGCGTAAGCGGGAGTACGGACGAGCAGTACTTC. This sequence joins TRBV9 and TRBJ2-7, with 8 bases aligning to TRBD2. The CDR3 totals 16 residues. Germline CDR1 and CDR2: SGDLS and YYNGEE. With 4 bases clipped from V and 5 bases from J, the junction kept 14 bases outside the gene matches.

The chain links TRBV4-2 to TRBJ2-7; no clear D. The CDR3 length is 13 residues. Germline CDR1 is LGHNA and CDR2 is YNFKEQ. V was shortened by 0 bases and J by 7 bases, with 10 bases between the two germline ends. For the CDR3, the DNA is TGTGCCAGCAGCCAAGAGACCTCTGGGGAGCAGTACTTC. The encoded protein is CASSQETSGEQYF.

Notes on this clonotype: The junction does not match germline at one end; this may be a read error. The chain uses TRBV7-2 and TRBJ2-1, with D unresolved. The CDR3 sequence is 13 residues long. The germline gives CDR1 SGHTA, CDR2 FQGNSA. Here the CDR3 reads CASSYPSAREQFF. CDR3 DNA sequence: TGCGCCAGCAGCTACCCCTCGGCCCGCGAGCAGTTCTTC.

V gene TRBV6-1 combines with J gene TRBJ1-2; D may be TRBD1 (5 bases). Trimming removed 5 bases from V and 1 base from J, with 17 bases in between. CDR3 length: 16 residues. CDR1 and CDR2 (germline): MNHNS, SASEGT. In DNA, the CDR3 is TGTGCCAGCAGTCTGTACGGGACTCCGATTAACTATGGCTACACCTTC. Translation gives CASSLYGTPINYGYTF.